A single T cell receptor (beta chain) is shown here with its context. CDR3 length: 14 amino acids. CDR1 and CDR2 from the germline V gene are MGHDK and SYGVNS. Losses at the gene ends were 1 base for V and 4 bases for J; bases not matched to a gene: 3. The sample is drawn from a study of spatial heterogeneity in lung cancer. In the study overall: Raw-read counts averaged over ten per unique TCR and UMI combination.

Individually, TCR cDNA molecules were each labelled with a unique molecular identifier. Via MiXCR, TCRdb re-called the 5' RACE reads, giving one row per CDR3 protein. Of 90,000 or so distinct CDR3 sequences listed, 7.5% to 10% are singletons. Time point meaning: sample taken at primary tumor resection. Whole RNA obtained from tumor, nontumor lung or frozen PBMC underwent sequencing without sorting. The donor group consisted of around 77 patients who had untreated, early-stage non-small cell lung cancer. This TCR was recovered from a male donor with early-stage non-small cell lung cancer. This chain connects TRBV25-1 to TRBJ2-7; 8 bases match TRBD2. Sequenced here: PBMCs, sampled at surgery. This CDR3 is CASSESGGWYEQYF. The CDR3 region has the DNA TGTGCCAGCAGTGAATCGGGGGGGTGGTACGAGCAGTACTTC.